A selection of T cell receptor beta chains follows, all from one sample in a study of vaccination effects on CD4 cells after COVID-19. Sequencing used immunoSEQ multiplex PCR; TCRdb keeps in-frame clones, though not all of them. The data contain some 22,000 clones, roughly 76% of them seen just once; the ten biggest clones take up 9.1%. Their antigen targets remain unknown. This specimen consisted of CD4+ T cells from PBMCs cultured with HCoV-229E spike peptides, obtained after COVID-19 vaccination. The source is a human donor who received a COVID-19 vaccine. CDR3s include the opening cysteine and the closing phenylalanine or tryptophan. Each record gives: D gene, J gene, V gene, clone size, CDR3 DNA, CDR3 protein. D genes are given only for firm matches. Only part of the rows carry a size: once, few, many, or a class if the clone is expanded.

d_gene: -; j_gene: TRBJ1-1; v_gene: TRBV3-1/TRBV3-2; abundance: -; CDR3nt: TGTGCCAGCAGCTTTGGACAGAAGAACACTGAAGCTTTCTTT; CDR3aa: CASSFGQKNTEAFF
d_gene: -; j_gene: TRBJ2-2; v_gene: TRBV5-5; abundance: -; CDR3nt: TGTGCCAGCAGTAAAATATCCGGGGAGCTGTTTTTT; CDR3aa: CASSKISGELFF
d_gene: -; j_gene: TRBJ1-3; v_gene: TRBV10-3; abundance: -; CDR3nt: TGTGCCATCGGGGCCCTCTCTGGAAACACCATATATTTT; CDR3aa: CAIGALSGNTIYF
d_gene: TRBD2; j_gene: TRBJ2-3; v_gene: TRBV3-1/TRBV3-2; abundance: -; CDR3nt: TGTGCCAGCAGCCAAGGACTAGCGGCCTTCCCAGATACGCAGTATTTT; CDR3aa: CASSQGLAAFPDTQYF
d_gene: TRBD2; j_gene: TRBJ2-2; v_gene: TRBV5-1; abundance: -; CDR3nt: TGCGCCAGCAGCTTGAGCGGGGGGGCCGGGGAGCTGTTTTTT; CDR3aa: CASSLSGGAGELFF
d_gene: -; j_gene: TRBJ1-5; v_gene: TRBV11-2; abundance: -; CDR3nt: TGTGCCAGCAGCCCCGACAGAGGCAATCAGCCCCAGCATTTT; CDR3aa: CASSPDRGNQPQHF
d_gene: TRBD1; j_gene: TRBJ2-4; v_gene: TRBV2; abundance: -; CDR3nt: TGTGCCAGCAGGACGACAGGGGTCCGTAGGGACATTCAGTACTTC; CDR3aa: CASRTTGVRRDIQYF
d_gene: TRBD1; j_gene: TRBJ1-6; v_gene: TRBV6-5; abundance: few; CDR3nt: TGTGCCAGCCGGGACAGGGTTGATTCACCCCTCCACTTT; CDR3aa: CASRDRVDSPLHF
d_gene: -; j_gene: TRBJ1-2; v_gene: TRBV5-4; abundance: -; CDR3nt: TGTGCCAGCAGCCCATACTCAGGGGGCTACACCTTC; CDR3aa: CASSPYSGGYTF
d_gene: -; j_gene: TRBJ2-3; v_gene: TRBV19; abundance: once; CDR3nt: TGTGCCAGTAGTTGGGCAGAGCTCTTGGATACGCAGTATTTT; CDR3aa: CASSWAELLDTQYF
d_gene: TRBD1; j_gene: TRBJ1-2; v_gene: TRBV6-5; abundance: -; CDR3nt: TGTGCCAGCAGTTACCCCGGGACAGGGGTTTTCACCTTC; CDR3aa: CASSYPGTGVFTF
d_gene: -; j_gene: TRBJ2-3; v_gene: TRBV6-1; abundance: once; CDR3nt: TGTGCCAGCAGTGAAGTCAGACCCGGGACATATCTCAAAGATACGCAGTATTTT; CDR3aa: CASSEVRPGTYLKDTQYF
d_gene: -; j_gene: TRBJ1-2; v_gene: TRBV7-9; abundance: -; CDR3nt: TGTGCCAGCAGCTTAAGGGGCCTCGGTAACTATGGCTACACCTTC; CDR3aa: CASSLRGLGNYGYTF
d_gene: -; j_gene: TRBJ2-5; v_gene: TRBV2; abundance: few; CDR3nt: TGTGCCAGCATTTTAGACTACAGCGAGGAGACCCAGTACTTC; CDR3aa: CASILDYSEETQYF
d_gene: TRBD1; j_gene: TRBJ1-1; v_gene: TRBV11-2; abundance: -; CDR3nt: TGTGCCAGCAGAGGTCAGGGGGCAGGGGGAACTGAAGCTTTCTTT; CDR3aa: CASRGQGAGGTEAFF
d_gene: -; j_gene: TRBJ1-2; v_gene: TRBV5-1; abundance: -; CDR3nt: TGCGCCAGCAGCGGGATACAGGGAGCCTATGGCTACACCTTC; CDR3aa: CASSGIQGAYGYTF
d_gene: TRBD2; j_gene: TRBJ2-3; v_gene: TRBV7-9; abundance: -; CDR3nt: TGTGCCAGCAGCATCACGGGGGGAACCTCCACAGATACGCAGTATTTT; CDR3aa: CASSITGGTSTDTQYF
d_gene: TRBD1; j_gene: TRBJ2-2; v_gene: TRBV5-1; abundance: -; CDR3nt: TGCGCCAGCAGCCCTACTCTAACAGGGGGCACGGACACCGGGGAGCTGTTTTTT; CDR3aa: CASSPTLTGGTDTGELFF
d_gene: -; j_gene: TRBJ1-2; v_gene: TRBV11-2; abundance: -; CDR3nt: TGTGCCAGCAGCATTAGCGACGATGGATATGGCTACACCTTC; CDR3aa: CASSISDDGYGYTF
d_gene: TRBD1; j_gene: TRBJ1-3; v_gene: TRBV6-5; abundance: -; CDR3nt: TGTGCCAGCAGTCGACAGGGCTCTGGAAACACCATATATTTT; CDR3aa: CASSRQGSGNTIYF
d_gene: TRBD2; j_gene: TRBJ2-5; v_gene: TRBV12-3/TRBV12-4; abundance: -; CDR3nt: TGTGCCAGCAGTCTTAGCGGGCAAGAGACCCAGTACTTC; CDR3aa: CASSLSGQETQYF
d_gene: -; j_gene: TRBJ1-5; v_gene: TRBV18; abundance: -; CDR3nt: TGTGCCAGCTCACTTAACACAGGGTTGGATCAGCCCCAGCATTTT; CDR3aa: CASSLNTGLDQPQHF
d_gene: TRBD1; j_gene: TRBJ1-5; v_gene: TRBV5-4; abundance: -; CDR3nt: TGTGCCAGCAGGATAAAGGGGACAGGGGGAGGGGGTTTTCGCAATCAGCCCCAGCATTTT; CDR3aa: CASRIKGTGGGGFRNQPQHF
d_gene: -; j_gene: TRBJ2-7; v_gene: TRBV3-1/TRBV3-2; abundance: -; CDR3nt: TGTGCCAGCAGCCATGGACCATACGAGCAGTACTTC; CDR3aa: CASSHGPYEQYF
d_gene: -; j_gene: TRBJ1-6; v_gene: TRBV21-1; abundance: -; CDR3nt: TGTGCCAACTGGACAGGGGAAAATTCACCCCTCCACTTT; CDR3aa: CANWTGENSPLHF
d_gene: -; j_gene: TRBJ2-1; v_gene: TRBV5-4; abundance: -; CDR3nt: TGTGCCAGCAGCTTGGCCATAGGCAATGAGCAGTTCTTC; CDR3aa: CASSLAIGNEQFF
d_gene: -; j_gene: TRBJ1-5; v_gene: TRBV7-7; abundance: few; CDR3nt: TGTGCCAGCAGCTTAGCGGTTGATCAGCCCCAGCATTTT; CDR3aa: CASSLAVDQPQHF
d_gene: TRBD1; j_gene: TRBJ2-7; v_gene: TRBV3-1/TRBV3-2; abundance: -; CDR3nt: TGTGCCAGCAGAACAACTAGGACAGGGGCCTACGAGCAGTACTTC; CDR3aa: CASRTTRTGAYEQYF
d_gene: -; j_gene: TRBJ2-5; v_gene: TRBV5-1; abundance: -; CDR3nt: TGCGCCAGCAGCTTGGGGGTTGGACTCCAAGAGACCCAGTACTTC; CDR3aa: CASSLGVGLQETQYF
d_gene: TRBD1; j_gene: TRBJ1-5; v_gene: TRBV2; abundance: -; CDR3nt: TGTGCCAGCAGTGAAGCTAAACTCATCTCGGATGACAGGGGCAATCAGCCCCAGCATTTT; CDR3aa: CASSEAKLISDDRGNQPQHF
d_gene: -; j_gene: TRBJ2-7; v_gene: TRBV15; abundance: -; CDR3nt: TGTGCCACCAGCAGTGGCAGGGAATCAAAAGAGCAGTACTTC; CDR3aa: CATSSGRESKEQYF
d_gene: TRBD1; j_gene: TRBJ2-3; v_gene: TRBV12-3/TRBV12-4; abundance: -; CDR3nt: TGTGCCAGCAGCCGGACAGGGCCAGATACGCAGTATTTT; CDR3aa: CASSRTGPDTQYF
d_gene: TRBD1; j_gene: TRBJ1-1; v_gene: TRBV5-4; abundance: -; CDR3nt: TGTGCCAGCAGCTTAGGAGGACAGGCGAACACTGAAGCTTTCTTT; CDR3aa: CASSLGGQANTEAFF
d_gene: -; j_gene: TRBJ2-1; v_gene: TRBV9; abundance: -; CDR3nt: TGTGCCAGCAGCGTAGATCTGGGCTCCTACAATGAGCAGTTCTTC; CDR3aa: CASSVDLGSYNEQFF
d_gene: TRBD2; j_gene: TRBJ2-2; v_gene: TRBV4-1; abundance: few; CDR3nt: TGCGCCAGCAGCCTTAATCGACAGCGGGGGGGCTCCGGGGAGCTGTTTTTT; CDR3aa: CASSLNRQRGGSGELFF
d_gene: TRBD1; j_gene: TRBJ1-3; v_gene: TRBV18; abundance: few; CDR3nt: TGTGCCAGCTCACTCACAGGGGACGGTAACACCATATATTTT; CDR3aa: CASSLTGDGNTIYF
d_gene: -; j_gene: TRBJ2-7; v_gene: TRBV21-1; abundance: -; CDR3nt: TGTGCCAGCAGCACCGAGAGGGGGCCGACCTACGAGCAGTACTTC; CDR3aa: CASSTERGPTYEQYF
d_gene: -; j_gene: TRBJ1-1; v_gene: TRBV6-5; abundance: -; CDR3nt: TGTGCCAGCACCAACGGGAGGGAAGCTTTCTTT; CDR3aa: CASTNGREAFF